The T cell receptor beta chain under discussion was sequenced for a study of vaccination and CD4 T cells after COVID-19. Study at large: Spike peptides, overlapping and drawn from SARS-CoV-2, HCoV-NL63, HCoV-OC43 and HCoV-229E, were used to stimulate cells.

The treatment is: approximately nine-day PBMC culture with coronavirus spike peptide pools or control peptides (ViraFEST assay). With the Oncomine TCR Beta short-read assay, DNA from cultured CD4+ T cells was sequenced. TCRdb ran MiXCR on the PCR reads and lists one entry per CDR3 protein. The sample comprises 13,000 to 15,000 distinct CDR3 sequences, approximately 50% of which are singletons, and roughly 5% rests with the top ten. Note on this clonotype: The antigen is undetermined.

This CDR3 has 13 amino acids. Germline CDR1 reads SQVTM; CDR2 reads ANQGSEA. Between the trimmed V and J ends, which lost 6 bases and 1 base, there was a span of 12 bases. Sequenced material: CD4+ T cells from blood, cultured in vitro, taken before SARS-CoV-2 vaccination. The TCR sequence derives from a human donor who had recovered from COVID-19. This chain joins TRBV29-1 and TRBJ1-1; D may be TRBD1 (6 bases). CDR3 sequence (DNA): TGCAGCGTGGGGGGCCCGAAGAACACTGAAGCTTTCTTT. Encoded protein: CSVGGPKNTEAFF.